The rows below give T cell receptor beta chains drawn from one sample of a study of beta chain features in type 1 diabetes. Sequencing was performed with immunoSEQ multiplex PCR; in TCRdb, only in-frame clones are kept and a portion is missing. The table shows some 360,000 clones, with about 18% occurring only once. The sample consisted of naive CD4+ T cells from blood. The receptors here all came from a woman aged 18-29 years in good health. Both conserved end residues are part of each CDR3. The order of the fields is J gene, clone size, D gene, V gene, CDR3 protein, CDR3 DNA. D genes are given only for firm matches. The size of a clone is reported for some rows only, either as once, few or many, or as a class for expanded clones.

j_gene: TRBJ1-1; abundance: NA; d_gene: NA; v_gene: TRBV29-1; CDR3aa: CSVVPRQVFTEAFF; CDR3nt: TGCAGCGTAGTTCCCCGACAGGTTTTCACTGAAGCTTTCTTT
j_gene: TRBJ1-1; abundance: NA; d_gene: NA; v_gene: TRBV5-1; CDR3aa: CASMGENTEAFF; CDR3nt: TGCGCCAGCATGGGAGAGAACACTGAAGCTTTCTTT
j_gene: TRBJ2-2; abundance: few; d_gene: TRBD1; v_gene: TRBV4-3; CDR3aa: CASSPGGWTGELFF; CDR3nt: TGCGCCAGCAGCCCAGGGGGTTGGACCGGGGAGCTGTTTTTT
j_gene: TRBJ1-4; abundance: few; d_gene: NA; v_gene: TRBV4-1; CDR3aa: CASSQEGILPEKLFF; CDR3nt: TGCGCCAGCAGCCAAGAGGGCATCCTACCTGAAAAACTGTTTTTT
j_gene: TRBJ2-1; abundance: NA; d_gene: NA; v_gene: TRBV29-1; CDR3aa: CSVELVGRFPNEQFF; CDR3nt: TGCAGCGTTGAATTGGTCGGGAGATTCCCCAATGAGCAGTTCTTC
j_gene: TRBJ1-4; abundance: NA; d_gene: NA; v_gene: TRBV4-1; CDR3aa: CASSQDPDSRREKLFF; CDR3nt: TGCGCCAGCAGCCAAGATCCCGACTCCCGGAGGGAAAAACTGTTTTTT
j_gene: TRBJ2-3; abundance: NA; d_gene: NA; v_gene: TRBV29-1; CDR3aa: CSVDRRDTDTQYF; CDR3nt: TGCAGCGTTGATCGGCGGGACACAGATACGCAGTATTTT
j_gene: TRBJ2-3; abundance: few; d_gene: TRBD2; v_gene: TRBV30; CDR3aa: CAWSHSGSSTDTQYF; CDR3nt: TGTGCCTGGAGTCATAGCGGGAGTAGCACAGATACGCAGTATTTT
j_gene: TRBJ2-7; abundance: few; d_gene: NA; v_gene: TRBV25-1; CDR3aa: CASSEGRPYEQYF; CDR3nt: TGTGCCAGCAGTGAGGGGCGACCCTACGAGCAGTACTTC
j_gene: TRBJ2-6; abundance: NA; d_gene: NA; v_gene: TRBV9; CDR3aa: CASTSSFSGANVLTF; CDR3nt: TGTGCCAGCACCTCCAGTTTCTCTGGGGCCAACGTCCTGACTTTC
j_gene: TRBJ1-2; abundance: few; d_gene: NA; v_gene: TRBV29-1; CDR3aa: CSVEVGGGYTF; CDR3nt: TGCAGCGTTGAGGTGGGAGGTGGCTACACCTTC
j_gene: TRBJ2-4; abundance: NA; d_gene: NA; v_gene: TRBV29-1; CDR3aa: CSVGSLLAKNIQYF; CDR3nt: TGCAGCGTTGGGAGCCTTTTAGCCAAAAACATTCAGTACTTC
j_gene: TRBJ1-3; abundance: NA; d_gene: TRBD1; v_gene: TRBV30; CDR3aa: CAWSRTGEKTIYF; CDR3nt: TGTGCCTGGAGCCGGACAGGGGAAAAGACCATATATTTT
j_gene: TRBJ1-1; abundance: NA; d_gene: NA; v_gene: TRBV21-1; CDR3aa: CASRAAFF; CDR3nt: TGTGCCAGCAGGGCCGCTTTCTTT
j_gene: TRBJ2-5; abundance: few; d_gene: NA; v_gene: TRBV5-1; CDR3aa: CASSLEPAQETQYF; CDR3nt: TGCGCCAGCAGCTTGGAGCCCGCGCAAGAGACCCAGTACTTC
j_gene: TRBJ2-7; abundance: NA; d_gene: NA; v_gene: TRBV5-6; CDR3aa: CASSLEHSYEQYF; CDR3nt: TGTGCCAGCAGCTTGGAGCATTCCTACGAGCAGTACTTC
j_gene: TRBJ1-1; abundance: NA; d_gene: NA; v_gene: TRBV28; CDR3aa: CASRPRGGQNTEAFF; CDR3nt: TGTGCCAGCAGGCCACGGGGAGGACAGAACACTGAAGCTTTCTTT
j_gene: TRBJ1-1; abundance: few; d_gene: TRBD1; v_gene: TRBV6-1; CDR3aa: CASSGQGAYTEAFF; CDR3nt: TGTGCCAGCAGTGGACAGGGGGCTTACACTGAAGCTTTCTTT
j_gene: TRBJ2-5; abundance: NA; d_gene: TRBD2; v_gene: TRBV2; CDR3aa: CAFGTSGLQETQYF; CDR3nt: TGTGCCTTTGGGACTAGCGGACTACAAGAGACCCAGTACTTC
j_gene: TRBJ1-1; abundance: few; d_gene: NA; v_gene: TRBV30; CDR3aa: CAWSNMRGTEAFF; CDR3nt: TGTGCCTGGAGTAACATGAGGGGGACTGAAGCTTTCTTT
j_gene: TRBJ2-2; abundance: few; d_gene: NA; v_gene: TRBV2; CDR3aa: CASSETGTSNTGELFF; CDR3nt: TGTGCCAGCAGTGAGACCGGGACATCGAACACCGGGGAGCTGTTTTTT
j_gene: TRBJ1-5; abundance: few; d_gene: NA; v_gene: TRBV5-6; CDR3aa: CASSLGQVDQPQHF; CDR3nt: TGTGCCAGCAGCCTCGGACAAGTTGATCAGCCCCAGCATTTT
j_gene: TRBJ2-3; abundance: few; d_gene: NA; v_gene: TRBV28; CDR3aa: CASSPVTDTQYF; CDR3nt: TGTGCCAGCAGTCCTGTCACAGATACGCAGTATTTT
j_gene: TRBJ2-1; abundance: NA; d_gene: TRBD2; v_gene: TRBV30; CDR3aa: CAWSVGAGAGEQFF; CDR3nt: TGTGCCTGGAGTGTTGGAGCGGGAGCTGGTGAGCAGTTCTTC
j_gene: TRBJ2-7; abundance: NA; d_gene: NA; v_gene: TRBV18; CDR3aa: CASSPYPGREHEQYF; CDR3nt: TGTGCCAGCTCACCATATCCGGGCCGGGAACACGAGCAGTACTTC
j_gene: TRBJ2-7; abundance: NA; d_gene: TRBD1; v_gene: TRBV9; CDR3aa: CASSPGQGVDYEQYF; CDR3nt: TGTGCCAGCAGCCCCGGACAGGGGGTCGACTACGAGCAGTACTTC
j_gene: TRBJ2-1; abundance: NA; d_gene: NA; v_gene: TRBV7-3; CDR3aa: CASSSEEDEQFF; CDR3nt: TGTGCCAGCAGCTCCGAAGAGGATGAGCAGTTCTTC
j_gene: TRBJ2-7; abundance: NA; d_gene: TRBD1; v_gene: TRBV25-1; CDR3aa: CASQRTGVHEQYF; CDR3nt: TGTGCCAGCCAGAGGACAGGGGTCCACGAGCAGTACTTC
j_gene: TRBJ2-2; abundance: NA; d_gene: TRBD1; v_gene: TRBV6-6; CDR3aa: CAILQGANTGELFF; CDR3nt: TGTGCCATCTTACAGGGGGCGAACACCGGGGAGCTGTTTTTT
j_gene: TRBJ2-1; abundance: NA; d_gene: TRBD2; v_gene: TRBV7-9; CDR3aa: CASSSILAGGLPTYNEQFF; CDR3nt: TGTGCCAGCAGCTCCATACTAGCGGGAGGCCTGCCTACCTACAATGAGCAGTTCTTC
j_gene: TRBJ1-1; abundance: few; d_gene: TRBD1; v_gene: TRBV5-1; CDR3aa: CASSFGQGRPNTEAFF; CDR3nt: TGCGCCAGCAGCTTCGGACAGGGGCGACCGAACACTGAAGCTTTCTTT
j_gene: TRBJ2-3; abundance: NA; d_gene: NA; v_gene: TRBV11-3; CDR3aa: CASSLGPTDTQYF; CDR3nt: TGTGCCAGCAGCTTAGGGCCCACAGATACGCAGTATTTT
j_gene: TRBJ2-7; abundance: NA; d_gene: NA; v_gene: TRBV4-3; CDR3aa: CASSQGVGASSYEQYF; CDR3nt: TGCGCCAGCAGCCAAGGGGTAGGGGCCAGCTCCTACGAGCAGTACTTC
j_gene: TRBJ1-2; abundance: few; d_gene: NA; v_gene: TRBV7-9; CDR3aa: CASSLPQGYNYGYTF; CDR3nt: TGTGCCAGCAGCTTACCCCAGGGTTATAACTATGGCTACACCTTC
j_gene: TRBJ2-7; abundance: NA; d_gene: TRBD2; v_gene: TRBV4-1; CDR3aa: CASSLGTSGTTYEQYF; CDR3nt: TGCGCCAGCAGCTTGGGGACTAGCGGGACAACCTACGAGCAGTACTTC
j_gene: TRBJ1-1; abundance: NA; d_gene: TRBD1; v_gene: TRBV9; CDR3aa: CASSVQGANTEAFF; CDR3nt: TGTGCCAGCAGCGTACAGGGGGCGAACACTGAAGCTTTCTTT
j_gene: TRBJ2-1; abundance: few; d_gene: TRBD2; v_gene: TRBV7-7; CDR3aa: CASSLAGQPTSGAPYNEQFF; CDR3nt: TGTGCTAGCAGCTTAGCGGGACAACCGACTAGCGGGGCGCCTTACAATGAGCAGTTCTTC
j_gene: TRBJ2-5; abundance: NA; d_gene: NA; v_gene: TRBV29-1; CDR3aa: CSSRQGREETQYF; CDR3nt: TGCAGCTCCCGCCAGGGCCGGGAAGAGACCCAGTACTTC
j_gene: TRBJ1-1; abundance: few; d_gene: NA; v_gene: TRBV6-5; CDR3aa: CASSYWAGDTEAFF; CDR3nt: TGTGCCAGCAGTTACTGGGCAGGGGATACTGAAGCTTTCTTT
j_gene: TRBJ1-5; abundance: NA; d_gene: NA; v_gene: TRBV30; CDR3aa: CAFRGSNPNQPQHF; CDR3nt: TGTGCCTTTAGGGGTTCGAATCCAAATCAGCCCCAGCATTTT
j_gene: TRBJ1-1; abundance: NA; d_gene: TRBD1; v_gene: TRBV7-9; CDR3aa: CASSPGQGNTEAFF; CDR3nt: TGTGCCAGCAGTCCCGGACAGGGGAACACTGAAGCTTTCTTT
j_gene: TRBJ1-3; abundance: few; d_gene: NA; v_gene: TRBV30; CDR3aa: CAWKGQISGNTIYF; CDR3nt: TGTGCCTGGAAGGGACAAATCTCTGGAAACACCATATATTTT
j_gene: TRBJ2-7; abundance: few; d_gene: TRBD1; v_gene: TRBV18; CDR3aa: CASSVTGVHEQYF; CDR3nt: TGTGCCAGCTCAGTTACAGGGGTCCACGAGCAGTACTTC
j_gene: TRBJ1-2; abundance: NA; d_gene: NA; v_gene: TRBV5-1; CDR3aa: CASSSLGGADYGYTF; CDR3nt: TGCGCCAGCAGCTCCCTCGGCGGGGCCGACTATGGCTACACCTTC
j_gene: TRBJ1-5; abundance: few; d_gene: NA; v_gene: TRBV19; CDR3aa: CASTSQGAQPQHF; CDR3nt: TGTGCCAGTACCTCCCAAGGGGCTCAGCCCCAGCATTTT
j_gene: TRBJ1-2; abundance: NA; d_gene: NA; v_gene: TRBV9; CDR3aa: CASSVDWEYGYTF; CDR3nt: TGTGCCAGCAGCGTAGATTGGGAGTATGGCTACACCTTC
j_gene: TRBJ2-3; abundance: once; d_gene: NA; v_gene: TRBV25-1; CDR3aa: CASSPSTGSSADTQYF; CDR3nt: TGTGCCAGCAGTCCCTCTACGGGGTCGTCGGCAGATACGCAGTATTTT
j_gene: TRBJ1-1; abundance: few; d_gene: NA; v_gene: TRBV4-1; CDR3aa: CASMQTRNTEAFF; CDR3nt: TGCGCCAGCATGCAAACGAGGAACACTGAAGCTTTCTTT
j_gene: TRBJ2-5; abundance: few; d_gene: TRBD1; v_gene: TRBV5-1; CDR3aa: CASSLYRETGGETQYF; CDR3nt: TGCGCCAGCAGCTTGTATCGAGAAACAGGGGGAGAGACCCAGTACTTC
j_gene: TRBJ2-1; abundance: few; d_gene: TRBD2; v_gene: TRBV9; CDR3aa: CASSVRTSAYNEQFF; CDR3nt: TGTGCCAGCAGCGTTCGGACTAGCGCGTACAATGAGCAGTTCTTC
j_gene: TRBJ2-1; abundance: NA; d_gene: TRBD1; v_gene: TRBV9; CDR3aa: CASSEGTVSGGQFF; CDR3nt: TGTGCCAGCAGCGAGGGGACAGTGAGCGGCGGGCAGTTCTTC
j_gene: TRBJ2-7; abundance: NA; d_gene: TRBD1; v_gene: TRBV18; CDR3aa: CASSLLSGTATYEQYF; CDR3nt: TGTGCCAGCTCACTTCTCTCCGGGACAGCAACCTACGAGCAGTACTTC
j_gene: TRBJ1-2; abundance: NA; d_gene: NA; v_gene: TRBV6-6; CDR3aa: CASSMTENYGYTF; CDR3nt: TGTGCCAGCAGCATGACAGAGAACTATGGCTACACCTTC